The rows below give T cell receptor beta chains drawn from one sample of a study of T-cell memory formation after mild COVID-19. Each CDR3 protein gets one entry after TCRdb re-called the 5' RACE reads with MiXCR. The sample holds 430,000 or so distinct CDR3 sequences; roughly 25% are singletons and the top ten take around 13%. The sequencing input was PBMCs or a T cell subset sorted from them (not recorded which). The receptors were sampled from an adult woman who had mild COVID-19 (a few samples of this study predate the infection). Cell type and time point are not known. Each CDR3 is given with its conserved first and last residue. A D gene is named only where the DNA matches it firmly. A row's size may be missing; if present it is once, few, many or a size class.

J gene	D gene	CDR3 length	clone size	V gene	CDR3 DNA	CDR3 protein
TRBJ2-1	TRBD1	17	few	TRBV6-6	TGTGCCAGCAGTTACTCGACAGGGGGCAGCTCCTACAATGAGCAGTTCTTC	CASSYSTGGSSYNEQFF
TRBJ2-4	-	12	few	TRBV3-1	TGTGCCAGCAGCCAAGCGGGAAACATTCAGTACTTC	CASSQAGNIQYF
TRBJ2-5	TRBD2	14	few	TRBV5-1	TGCGCCAGCACCATAGCGGGAAGTGGAGAGACCCAGTACTTC	CASTIAGSGETQYF
TRBJ2-7	TRBD1	16	-	TRBV18	TGTGCCAGCTCACCGACCGAGAGACAGGGCTATTACGAGCAGTACTTC	CASSPTERQGYYEQYF
TRBJ1-1	TRBD1	13	-	TRBV7-3	TGTGCCAGCAGCCCCGGGATCGACAGGGCAGCTTTCTTT	CASSPGIDRAAFF
TRBJ2-3	-	14	-	TRBV9	TGTGCCAGCGTAGGGGCAGGGGGCACAGATACGCAGTATTTT	CASVGAGGTDTQYF
TRBJ2-1	TRBD1	15	few	TRBV12-5	TGTGCTAGTGGTTTGGGACAGGGGATTGATGATGAGCAGTTCTTC	CASGLGQGIDDEQFF
TRBJ1-2	-	14	-	TRBV29-1	TGCAGCGTTGCCGGTCCGGTGAGGAACTATGGCTACACCTTC	CSVAGPVRNYGYTF
TRBJ2-3	-	16	-	TRBV7-9	TGTGCCAGCAGCCCGTGGGACCGCTCTGGCACAGATACGCAGTATTTT	CASSPWDRSGTDTQYF
TRBJ2-6	-	20	few	TRBV4-1	TGCGCCAGCAGCCAGGGGGTGACAGGCCTAATGATCTCTGGGGCCAACGTCCTGACTTTC	CASSQGVTGLMISGANVLTF
TRBJ1-2	-	14	-	TRBV15	TGTGCCACCAGCAGAGATTTAGGGGTGGATGGCTACACCTTC	CATSRDLGVDGYTF
TRBJ2-1	-	14	many	TRBV19	TGTGCCACCGGGTCCCATAGCTCCTACAATGAGCAGTTCTTC	CATGSHSSYNEQFF
TRBJ1-2	-	13	few	TRBV6-5	TGTGCCAGCAGTTACAACAGCTTCTATGGCTACACCTTC	CASSYNSFYGYTF
TRBJ1-6	-	11	-	TRBV20-1	TGCAGTGCTACCAGGGATTTACCCCTCCACTTT	CSATRDLPLHF
TRBJ2-1	TRBD2	16	few	TRBV5-1	TGCGCCAGCAGCTTGCCGACTAGCGGGGGCAACAATGAGCAGTTCTTC	CASSLPTSGGNNEQFF
TRBJ2-5	-	12	many	TRBV7-9	TGTGCCAGCAGCTTTCTAGGGGAGACCCAGTACTTC	CASSFLGETQYF
TRBJ2-1	TRBD1	12	few	TRBV5-1	TGCGCCAGCAGCAGAGACAGGGGGAAGCAGTTCTTC	CASSRDRGKQFF
TRBJ1-1	-	12	-	TRBV7-2	TGTGCCAGCAGCTTGACGCAGGTCGAAGCTTTCTTT	CASSLTQVEAFF
TRBJ1-2	TRBD1	15	-	TRBV12-3/TRBV12-4	TGTGCCAGCAGGTACGGGACAGGATATAACTATGGCTACACCTTC	CASRYGTGYNYGYTF
TRBJ2-3	-	14	few	TRBV5-1	TGCGCCAGCAGCTACCGGGGGGCTCTTGATACGCAGTATTTT	CASSYRGALDTQYF
TRBJ2-7	TRBD2	12	many	TRBV20-1	TGCAGTGTCCGGGGGGATTCCTACGAGCAGTACTTC	CSVRGDSYEQYF
TRBJ2-3	TRBD2	16	few	TRBV5-1	TGCGCCAGCAGCGCGGGACTAGCGGGGCGGGCAGATACGCAGTATTTT	CASSAGLAGRADTQYF
TRBJ2-3	TRBD1	12	-	TRBV6-6	TGTGCCAGCAGTACGGGACAGGGCGCGCAGTATTTT	CASSTGQGAQYF
TRBJ2-3	TRBD2	15	-	TRBV9	TGTGCCAGCAGCGTAGCTAAGCGGGGGGAAGATACGCAGTATTTT	CASSVAKRGEDTQYF
TRBJ1-2	-	13	-	TRBV6-1	TGTGCCAGCAGTGAAGGGCATCCCTATGGCTACACCTTC	CASSEGHPYGYTF
TRBJ2-1	TRBD2	15	-	TRBV29-1	TGCAGCGTTGTTGGTGGACTAGCGGCCTACAATGAGCAGTTCTTC	CSVVGGLAAYNEQFF
TRBJ1-6	-	13	few	TRBV7-3	TGTGCCAGCAGCCTTGAGGGTGATTCACCCCTCCACTTT	CASSLEGDSPLHF
TRBJ1-3	-	16	-	TRBV10-3	TGTGCCATCAGTGGGGTCCAGGGCAGTGGTGGAAACACCATATATTTT	CAISGVQGSGGNTIYF
TRBJ1-2	TRBD1	14	-	TRBV10-3	TGTGCCATCAGAGGACAGGGTGCAGAATATGGCTACACCTTC	CAIRGQGAEYGYTF
TRBJ2-1	TRBD2	15	-	TRBV5-1	TGCGCCAGCAGCCCCTCCAGCGGGGTCTACAATGAGCAGTTCTTC	CASSPSSGVYNEQFF
TRBJ2-7	TRBD1	14	-	TRBV12-3/TRBV12-4	TGTGCCAGCAGCCCCGGGGCGACAGGGGACGAGCAGTACTTC	CASSPGATGDEQYF
TRBJ2-1	-	13	-	TRBV24-1	TGTGCCACCAGTATCCGAACTGACAATGAGCAGTTCTTC	CATSIRTDNEQFF
TRBJ2-3	TRBD2	17	-	TRBV12-3/TRBV12-4	TGTGCCAGCATCCCATTCCTAGCGGGGGGACGCACAGATACGCAGTATTTT	CASIPFLAGGRTDTQYF
TRBJ2-3	-	17	few	TRBV29-1	TGCAGGGAAGCCTACTCGGCCCGGTGTGGGCGCACAGATACGCAGTATTTT	CREAYSARCGRTDTQYF
TRBJ2-3	TRBD2	16	few	TRBV20-1	TGCAGTGCTAGCGGGCTAGCGGGAGGGCCCACAGATACGCAGTATTTT	CSASGLAGGPTDTQYF